This T cell receptor (beta chain) was identified during a study of blood T cell repertoires in COVID-19. CDR1 and CDR2 (germline): MNHNY, SVGAGI (reference sequence). V shed 7 bases and J shed 2 bases, with 18 bases lying between them. The CDR3 extends over 16 amino acids. Sequencing used immunoSEQ multiplex PCR; TCRdb keeps in-frame clones, though not all of them. The data show about 160,000 clones, with about 92% seen just once and roughly a sixth held by the top ten. The TCR sequence derives from a man aged 55 to 70 with active or convalescent COVID-19. Sequenced input: peripheral blood. This chain uses TRBV6-6 with TRBJ2-1, with a tentative D call TRBD2 (8 bases). CDR3 amino acids: CASNNRGLVAYNEQFF. The DNA of the CDR3 is TGTGCCAGCAATAACAGGGGACTAGTAGCCTACAATGAGCAGTTCTTC.